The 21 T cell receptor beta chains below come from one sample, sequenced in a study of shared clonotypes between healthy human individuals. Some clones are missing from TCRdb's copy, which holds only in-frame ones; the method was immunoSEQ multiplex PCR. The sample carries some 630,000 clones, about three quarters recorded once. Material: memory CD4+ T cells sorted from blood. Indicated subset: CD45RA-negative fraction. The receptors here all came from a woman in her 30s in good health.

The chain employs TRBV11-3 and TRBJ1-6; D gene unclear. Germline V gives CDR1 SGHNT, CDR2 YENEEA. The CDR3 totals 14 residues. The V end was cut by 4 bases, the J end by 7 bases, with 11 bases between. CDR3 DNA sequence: TGTGCCAGCAGCTCAGGACTGGGAAATTCACCCCTCCACTTT. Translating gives CASSSGLGNSPLHF.

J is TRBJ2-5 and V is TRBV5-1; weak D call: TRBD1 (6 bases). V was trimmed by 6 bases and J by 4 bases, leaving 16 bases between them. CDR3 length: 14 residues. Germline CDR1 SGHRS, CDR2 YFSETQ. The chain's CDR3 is CASNIQGGRETQYF. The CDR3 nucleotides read TGCGCCAGCAATATACAGGGTGGGCGAGAGACCCAGTACTTC.

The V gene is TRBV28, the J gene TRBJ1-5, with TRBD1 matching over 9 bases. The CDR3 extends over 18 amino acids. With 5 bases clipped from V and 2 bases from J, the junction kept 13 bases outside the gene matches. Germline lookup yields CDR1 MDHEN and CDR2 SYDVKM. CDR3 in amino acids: CASSKGQGRSIGNQPQHF. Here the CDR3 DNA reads TGTGCCAGCAGTAAAGGACAGGGGCGATCCATAGGCAATCAGCCCCAGCATTTT.

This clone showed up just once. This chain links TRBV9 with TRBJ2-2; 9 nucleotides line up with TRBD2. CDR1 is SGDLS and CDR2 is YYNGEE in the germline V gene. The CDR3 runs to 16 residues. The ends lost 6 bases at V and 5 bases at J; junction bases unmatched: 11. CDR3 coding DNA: TGTGCCAGCAAGATTAGCGGGAGTATAGGGACCGGGGAGCTGTTTTTT. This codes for CASKISGSIGTGELFF. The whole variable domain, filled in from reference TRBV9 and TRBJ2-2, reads DSGVTQTPKHLITATGQRVTLRCSPRSGDLSVYWYQQSLDQGLQFLIQYYNGEERAKGNILERFSAQQFPDLHSELNLSSLELGDSALYFCASKISGSIGTGELFFGEGSRLTVL.

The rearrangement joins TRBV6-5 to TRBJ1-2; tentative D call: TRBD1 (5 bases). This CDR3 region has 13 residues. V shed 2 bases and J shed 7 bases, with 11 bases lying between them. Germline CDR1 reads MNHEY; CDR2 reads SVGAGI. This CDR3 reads CASSYPTATGYTF. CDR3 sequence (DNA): TGTGCCAGCAGTTACCCGACAGCTACTGGCTACACCTTC.

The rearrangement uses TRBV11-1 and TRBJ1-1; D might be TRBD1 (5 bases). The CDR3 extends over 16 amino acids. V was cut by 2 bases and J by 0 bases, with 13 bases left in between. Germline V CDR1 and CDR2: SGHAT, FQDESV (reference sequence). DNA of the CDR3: TGTGCCAGCAGCTTATTCTCCCAGGGTTTGAACACTGAAGCTTTCTTT. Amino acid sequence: CASSLFSQGLNTEAFF. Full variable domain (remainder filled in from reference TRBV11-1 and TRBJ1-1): EAEVAQSPRYKITEKSQAVAFWCDPISGHATLYWYRQILGQGPELLVQFQDESVVDDSQLPKDRFSAERLKGVDSTLKIQPAELGDSAMYLCASSLFSQGLNTEAFFGQGTRLTVV.

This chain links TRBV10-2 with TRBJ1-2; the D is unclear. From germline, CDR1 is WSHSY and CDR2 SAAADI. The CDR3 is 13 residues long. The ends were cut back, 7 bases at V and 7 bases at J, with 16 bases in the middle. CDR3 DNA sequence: TGCGCCAGCAAAAGGGAAGTCCCCTCTGGCTACACCTTC. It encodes CASKREVPSGYTF.

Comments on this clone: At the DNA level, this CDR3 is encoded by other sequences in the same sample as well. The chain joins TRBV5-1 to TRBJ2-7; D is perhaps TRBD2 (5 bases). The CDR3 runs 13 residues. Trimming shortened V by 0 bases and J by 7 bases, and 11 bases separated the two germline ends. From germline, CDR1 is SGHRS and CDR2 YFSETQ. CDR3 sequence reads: CASSLGLGGEQYF. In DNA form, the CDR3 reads TGCGCCAGCAGCTTGGGATTAGGAGGAGAGCAGTACTTC.

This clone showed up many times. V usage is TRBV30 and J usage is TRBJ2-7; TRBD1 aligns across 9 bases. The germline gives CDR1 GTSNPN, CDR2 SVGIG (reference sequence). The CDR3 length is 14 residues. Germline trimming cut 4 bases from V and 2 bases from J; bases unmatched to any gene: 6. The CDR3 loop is CAWTRQGVTYEQYF. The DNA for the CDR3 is TGTGCCTGGACGCGACAGGGGGTTACCTACGAGCAGTACTTC.

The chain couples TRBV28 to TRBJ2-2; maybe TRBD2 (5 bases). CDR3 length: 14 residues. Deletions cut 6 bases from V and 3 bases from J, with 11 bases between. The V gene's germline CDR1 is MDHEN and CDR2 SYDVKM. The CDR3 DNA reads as TGTGCCAGCAGATTCACTAGTTACACCGGGGAGCTGTTTTTT. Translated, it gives CASRFTSYTGELFF.

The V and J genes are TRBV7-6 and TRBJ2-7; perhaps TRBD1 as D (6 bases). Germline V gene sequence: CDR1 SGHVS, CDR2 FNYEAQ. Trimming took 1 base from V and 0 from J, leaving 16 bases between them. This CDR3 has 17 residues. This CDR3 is CASSLDRKARGSYEQYF. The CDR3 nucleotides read TGTGCCAGCAGCTTAGATCGAAAGGCCAGGGGCTCCTACGAGCAGTACTTC.

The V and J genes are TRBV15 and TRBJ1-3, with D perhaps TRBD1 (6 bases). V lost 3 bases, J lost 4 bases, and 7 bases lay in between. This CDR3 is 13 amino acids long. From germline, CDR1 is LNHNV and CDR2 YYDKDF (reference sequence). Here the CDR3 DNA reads TGTGCCACCAGCAGCGGACAGGGAAACACCATATATTTT. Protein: CATSSGQGNTIYF. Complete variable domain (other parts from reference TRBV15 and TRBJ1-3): DAMVIQNPRYQVTQFGKPVTLSCSQTLNHNVMYWYQQKSSQAPKLLFHYYDKDFNNEADTPDNFQSRRPNTSFCFLDIRSPGLGDTAMYLCATSSGQGNTIYFGEGSWLTVV.

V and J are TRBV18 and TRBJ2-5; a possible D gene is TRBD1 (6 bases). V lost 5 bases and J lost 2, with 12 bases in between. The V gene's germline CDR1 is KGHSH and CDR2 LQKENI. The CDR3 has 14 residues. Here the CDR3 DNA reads TGTGCCAGCTCAAGACAGGCTGGGCAAGAGACCCAGTACTTC. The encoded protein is CASSRQAGQETQYF.

CDR3 sequence: CASRRNLKDEQYF. In nucleotides, the CDR3 is TGTGCCAGCAGGCGGAACCTTAAAGACGAGCAGTACTTC. This chain connects TRBV2 to TRBJ2-7; the D is unclear. Trimming cost V 6 bases and J 5 bases, with 14 bases left between them. Germline V gene data show CDR1 as SNHLY and CDR2 as FYNNEI. The CDR3 length is 13 residues.

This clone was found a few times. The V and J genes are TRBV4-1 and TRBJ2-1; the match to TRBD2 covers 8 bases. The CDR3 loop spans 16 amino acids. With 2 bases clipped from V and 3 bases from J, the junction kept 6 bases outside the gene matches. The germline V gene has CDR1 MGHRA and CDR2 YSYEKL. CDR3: CASSQSQRESYNEQFF. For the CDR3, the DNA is TGCGCCAGCAGCCAAAGTCAGCGGGAGAGCTACAATGAGCAGTTCTTC.

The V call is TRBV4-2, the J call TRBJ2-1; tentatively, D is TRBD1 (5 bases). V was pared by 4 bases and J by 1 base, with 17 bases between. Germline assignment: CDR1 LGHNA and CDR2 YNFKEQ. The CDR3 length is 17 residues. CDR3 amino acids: CASSPYVLTESYNEQFF. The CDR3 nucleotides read TGTGCCAGCAGCCCCTATGTTCTGACAGAGTCCTACAATGAGCAGTTCTTC.

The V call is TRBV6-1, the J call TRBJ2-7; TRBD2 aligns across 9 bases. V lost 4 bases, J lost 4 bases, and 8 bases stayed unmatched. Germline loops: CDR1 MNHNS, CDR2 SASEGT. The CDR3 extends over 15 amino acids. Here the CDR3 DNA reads TGTGCCAGCAGTGGGGCGGGAGGGTCAAATTACGAGCAGTACTTC. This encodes CASSGAGGSNYEQYF.

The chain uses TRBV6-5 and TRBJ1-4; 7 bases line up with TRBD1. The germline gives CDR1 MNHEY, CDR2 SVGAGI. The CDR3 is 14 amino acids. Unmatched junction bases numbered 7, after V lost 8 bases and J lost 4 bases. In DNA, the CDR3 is TGTGCCAGCGGCCGTCGGGACAGTAATGAAAAACTGTTTTTT. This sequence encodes CASGRRDSNEKLFF.

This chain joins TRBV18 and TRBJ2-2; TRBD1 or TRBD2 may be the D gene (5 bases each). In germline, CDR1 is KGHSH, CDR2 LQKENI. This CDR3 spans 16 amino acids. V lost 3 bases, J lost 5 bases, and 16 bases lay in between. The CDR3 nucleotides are TGTGCCAGCTCACCGGGGCGTACTTCGGGGACCGGGGAGCTGTTTTTT. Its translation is CASSPGRTSGTGELFF.

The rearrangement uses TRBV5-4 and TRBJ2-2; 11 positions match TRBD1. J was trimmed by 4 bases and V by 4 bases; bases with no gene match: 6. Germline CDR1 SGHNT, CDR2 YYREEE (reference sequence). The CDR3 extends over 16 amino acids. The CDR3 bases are TGTGCCAGCAGCCCCGGGACAGGGGGAATCACCGGGGAGCTGTTTTTT. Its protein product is CASSPGTGGITGELFF.

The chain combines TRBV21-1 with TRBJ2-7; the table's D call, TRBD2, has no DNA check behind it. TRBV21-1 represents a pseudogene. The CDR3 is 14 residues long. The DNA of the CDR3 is TGTGCCAGCACCCATAGCGGGAGGGCCCACGAGCAGTACTTC. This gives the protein CASTHSGRAHEQYF.